The rows below give T cell receptor beta chains drawn from one sample of a study of shared clonotypes between healthy human individuals. The data were produced by immunoSEQ multiplex PCR, yet TCRdb's version contains in-frame clones alone and is incomplete. Of about 600,000 clones listed, around 76% were seen once; the top ten hold around 11%. The specimen sequenced was PBMCs. The receptors originated from a woman aged 40 to 50 in good health. Some clones in this sample may be carry-over from other donors' samples. CDR3s include the opening cysteine and the closing phenylalanine or tryptophan. The order of the fields is D gene, V gene, J gene, clone size, CDR3 DNA, CDR3 protein. D genes are given only for firm matches. Some rows have no size entry. The others give once, few or many, or a class for an expanded clone.

>TRBD2|TRBV18|TRBJ2-1|once
TGTGCCAGCTCACCACCCCACCTAGCGGGATTTAATGAGCAGTTCTTC
CASSPPHLAGFNEQFF
>-|TRBV4-1|TRBJ1-2|-
TGCGCCAGCAGCCAAGAGTCGGGGATTGATAACTATGGCTACACCTTC
CASSQESGIDNYGYTF
>-|TRBV5-1|TRBJ1-1|few
TGCGCCAGCAGCCTAAGGACTGGAGAAAACACTGAAGCTTTCTTT
CASSLRTGENTEAFF
>TRBD2|TRBV7-9|TRBJ2-1|-
TGTGCCAGCCGGGCGTCTAGCGGGAGCTATGAGCAGTTCTTC
CASRASSGSYEQFF
>TRBD1|TRBV13|TRBJ2-2|few
TGTGCCAGCTCCGGGACAGGGGTCGGTCTCACCGGGGAGCTGTTTTTT
CASSGTGVGLTGELFF
>-|TRBV5-1|TRBJ2-7|-
TGCGCCAGCCGTGCCGGGGCAACAAGCTCCTACGAGCAGTACTTC
CASRAGATSSYEQYF
>TRBD1|TRBV7-8|TRBJ1-1|-
TGTGCCAGCAGCCCAGCCGGGACAGGGATGAACACTGAAGCTTTCTTT
CASSPAGTGMNTEAFF
>-|TRBV19|TRBJ2-7|-
TGTGCCAGTAGTATGGGACATGCCTACGAGCAGTACTTC
CASSMGHAYEQYF
>TRBD2|TRBV2|TRBJ2-1|once
TGTGCCAGCACTGGGAGGAGACTTCTAGCGGCCTACAATGAGCAGTTCTTC
CASTGRRLLAAYNEQFF
>-|TRBV30|TRBJ1-3|-
TGTGCCTGGAGTGTGAGGTCGGACACCATATATTTT
CAWSVRSDTIYF
>-|TRBV28|TRBJ2-3|-
TGTGCCAGCAGTTTGGGCAGCACAGATACGCAGTATTTT
CASSLGSTDTQYF
>TRBD2|TRBV7-9|TRBJ2-1|-
TGTGCCAGCAGCTGGGGACTAAACAATGAGCAGTTCTTC
CASSWGLNNEQFF
>-|TRBV4-3|TRBJ1-2|-
TGCGCCAGCAGCCCACGGGACTTTCAGGGCTACACCTTC
CASSPRDFQGYTF
>-|TRBV28|TRBJ1-2|few
TGTGCCAGCAGGATGGGACAAACCGGCTACACCTTC
CASRMGQTGYTF
>TRBD2|TRBV6-5|TRBJ2-7|-
TGTGCCAGCAGTTACTCGACTAGCGGAGTTTACGAGCAGTACTTC
CASSYSTSGVYEQYF
>-|TRBV7-3|TRBJ1-1|-
TGTGCCAGCAGCAATACAGGGACCGCTGAAGCTTTCTTT
CASSNTGTAEAFF
>-|TRBV4-3|TRBJ1-1|-
TGCGCCAGCAGCCAAGGCCGACACCTCACTGAAGCTTTCTTT
CASSQGRHLTEAFF
>-|TRBV7-9|TRBJ2-1|once
TGTGCCAGCAGCTTGTTTAGCGGCACCTCCTACAATGAGCAGTTCTTC
CASSLFSGTSYNEQFF
>-|TRBV5-1|TRBJ1-2|-
TGCGCCAGCAGCACAGGGACGGATGTTAACTATGGCTACACCTTC
CASSTGTDVNYGYTF
>-|TRBV5-1|TRBJ2-3|-
TGCGCCAGCAGCTGGGGGCTAGCCACAGATACGCAGTATTTT
CASSWGLATDTQYF
>-|TRBV4-3|TRBJ2-5|-
TGCGCCAGCAGCCAAGATTGGGGGGATGCCAGCGGACAAGAGACCCAGTACTTC
CASSQDWGDASGQETQYF
>TRBD2|TRBV5-4|TRBJ2-7|-
TGTGCCGGCAGCGCGGGGGGACGAAACTCCTACGAGCAGTACTTC
CAGSAGGRNSYEQYF
>-|TRBV5-4|TRBJ2-1|-
TGTGCCAGCAGCTTTAGACGGGGTAATGAGCAGTTCTTC
CASSFRRGNEQFF
>-|TRBV7-6|TRBJ2-5|-
TGTGCCAGCAGCTTTAATTTAGGGCCGGGAGAGACCCAGTACTTC
CASSFNLGPGETQYF
>TRBD2|TRBV5-4|TRBJ2-3|-
TGTGCCAGCAGCTTGCCGGGAGGGAGCGCAGATACGCAGTATTTT
CASSLPGGSADTQYF
>-|TRBV7-6|TRBJ2-3|-
TGTGCCAGCAGCAGACTAGGGGGTGGAGATACGCAGTATTTT
CASSRLGGGDTQYF
>TRBD2|TRBV5-4|TRBJ2-7|few
TGTGCCAGCAGCGAGGGACTAGCACCTGGCGAGCAGTACTTC
CASSEGLAPGEQYF
>TRBD2|TRBV18|TRBJ2-7|-
TGTGCCAGCTCACCACGGGTTAGCGGGAGCTACGAGCAGTACTTC
CASSPRVSGSYEQYF
>TRBD1|TRBV4-1|TRBJ2-2|-
TGCGCCAGCAGCTCCCCCCTCGGGACAGGGGGTACCGGGGAGCTGTTTTTT
CASSSPLGTGGTGELFF
>-|TRBV30|TRBJ2-7|many
TGTGCCTTCCGTGGTGTGCAGTACTTC
CAFRGVQYF
>TRBD1|TRBV28|TRBJ2-7|-
TGTGCCTCTCGGACAGGCTCCTACGAGCAGTACTTC
CASRTGSYEQYF
>-|TRBV19|TRBJ2-1|-
TGTGCCAGTCAAACCGGGACACCATCCGATGAGCAGTTCTTC
CASQTGTPSDEQFF
>TRBD2|TRBV29-1|TRBJ2-1|-
TGCAGCGTTGCAGGGACTAGCGGGGCCGAGCTCTACAATGAGCAGTTCTTC
CSVAGTSGAELYNEQFF
>TRBD2|TRBV28|TRBJ2-1|-
TGTGCCAGCAGTATCACCGGGACTAGTGATCGGGAGCAGTTCTTC
CASSITGTSDREQFF
>-|TRBV9|TRBJ2-7|-
TGTGCCAGCAGCGTAGGCTCATCCTACGAGCAGTACTTC
CASSVGSSYEQYF
>TRBD1|TRBV7-9|TRBJ2-7|-
TGTGCCAGCAGCGATAGCGACAGGGGTGGCTACGAGCAGTACTTC
CASSDSDRGGYEQYF